The next 29 T cell receptor beta chains were all read from a single sample in a study of blood T cell repertoires in COVID-19. Here immunoSEQ multiplex PCR was the method, and the copy in TCRdb shows in-frame clones only, minus some. The sample includes around 70,000 clones, 89% of them seen just once. Material for sequencing was peripheral blood. Receptors were obtained from a man at least 80 years old with acute or convalescent COVID-19.

This chain joins TRBV19 and TRBJ2-7; no definite D call. This CDR3 is 14 amino acids long. Trimming left V 10 bases short and J 4 bases short, with 20 bases between. CDR1 and CDR2 (germline): LNHDA, SQIVND (reference sequence). The CDR3 bases are TGTGCCATTCTGAGAACTATACGCAAGTACGAGCAGTACTTC. This codes for CAILRTIRKYEQYF.

The V and J genes are TRBV7-9 and TRBJ2-7, with D maybe TRBD1 (6 bases). The germline V gene encodes CDR1 SEHNR and CDR2 FQNEAQ (reference sequence). The CDR3 sequence is 14 residues long. The ends were cut back, 3 bases at V and 2 bases at J, with 11 bases in the middle. This chain's CDR3 is CASSFSDRPYEQYF. The CDR3 DNA reads as TGTGCCAGCAGCTTCTCAGACAGGCCCTACGAGCAGTACTTC.

The chain is built from TRBV19 and TRBJ1-2; 9 bases are a match to TRBD1. V dropped 5 bases and J dropped 8; count of bases not matched to a gene: 6. Germline CDR1 LNHDA, CDR2 SQIVND (reference sequence). The CDR3 contains 13 residues. The CDR3 DNA reads TGTGCCAGTAGTCCTGGGACAGGGCGAGGCTACACCTTC. Protein: CASSPGTGRGYTF.

The chain couples TRBV6-5 to TRBJ2-7; TRBD2 aligns across 11 bases. Trimming removed 4 bases from V and 3 bases from J; junction bases left unmatched: 2. The CDR3 sequence is 14 residues long. Germline V gene sequence: CDR1 MNHEY, CDR2 SVGAGI. The CDR3 DNA is TGTGCCAGCAGTTCCGGACTAGCGGGCTACGAGCAGTACTTC. Translating gives CASSSGLAGYEQYF.

V gene TRBV2 combines with J gene TRBJ2-5; D might be TRBD1 (5 bases). The CDR3 consists of 15 residues. CDR1 is SNHLY and CDR2 is FYNNEI in the germline V gene. V was pared by 3 bases and J by 0 bases, with 11 bases between. CDR3 sequence reads: CASSDPDSNQETQYF. For the CDR3, the DNA is TGTGCCAGCAGTGATCCCGACAGCAACCAAGAGACCCAGTACTTC.

The chain combines TRBV6-6 with TRBJ1-5, with a tentative D call TRBD1 (6 bases). The germline gives CDR1 MNHNY, CDR2 SVGAGI (reference sequence). The CDR3 covers 16 residues. Trimming took off 6 bases at V and 0 bases at J, with 15 bases between the two ends. The CDR3 DNA reads TGTGCCAGCAGACCGACCACAGGGAATAGCAATCAGCCCCAGCATTTT. Its protein is CASRPTTGNSNQPQHF.

The chain uses TRBV5-6 and TRBJ2-7; D not certain. The germline CDR1 and CDR2 sequences are SGHDT and YYEEEE. The CDR3 spans 12 residues. The V end was cut by 4 bases, the J end by 0 bases, with 5 bases between. CDR3 nucleotides: TGTGCCAGCAGCATAAACTCCTACGAGCAGTACTTC. Translated, it gives CASSINSYEQYF.

This chain uses TRBV7-8 with TRBJ1-2; possibly TRBD1 for D (5 bases). Trimming removed 0 bases at V and 6 bases at J, with 11 bases between. The CDR3 is made up of 14 amino acids. From germline, CDR1 is SGHVS and CDR2 FQNEAQ. The CDR3 region has the DNA TGTGCCAGCAGCTTAGCGTCAGGGATCGATGGCTACACCTTC. Protein sequence: CASSLASGIDGYTF.

This sequence joins TRBV9 and TRBJ2-1; 8 nucleotides agree with TRBD2. In germline, CDR1 is SGDLS, CDR2 YYNGEE. Losses at the gene ends were 4 bases for V and 4 bases for J; bases not matched to a gene: 13. This CDR3 has 17 residues. The CDR3 protein is CASSSLRLAGPYNEQFF. DNA for the CDR3: TGTGCCAGCAGCTCCCTTAGGCTAGCGGGTCCTTACAATGAGCAGTTCTTC.

This rearrangement joins TRBV5-4 to TRBJ1-1, with D perhaps TRBD1 (6 bases). Trimming shortened V by 1 base and J by 4 bases, and 14 bases separated the two germline ends. The germline V gene has CDR1 SGHNT and CDR2 YYREEE (reference sequence). CDR3 length: 15 residues. For the CDR3, the DNA is TGTGCCAGCAGCTTGTTAGGACAGAGGACCACTGAAGCTTTCTTT. This translates into CASSLLGQRTTEAFF.

The V gene is TRBV5-6, the J gene TRBJ1-4; maybe TRBD1 (5 bases). This CDR3 has 15 residues. The V end was cut by 3 bases, the J end by 7 bases, with 16 bases between. Germline V gene data show CDR1 as SGHDT and CDR2 as YYEEEE. The CDR3 protein is CASSSAGGLSEKLFF. The DNA of the CDR3 is TGTGCCAGCAGCTCGGCGGGGGGGTTGAGTGAAAAACTGTTTTTT. The full variable domain, completed using reference TRBV5-6 and TRBJ1-4, is DAGVTQSPTHLIKTRGQQVTLRCSPKSGHDTVSWYQQALGQGPQFIFQYYEEEERQRGNFPDRFSGHQFPNYSSELNVNALLLGDSALYLCASSSAGGLSEKLFFGSGTQLSVL.

The V call is TRBV3-1 (or the pseudogene TRBV3-2), the J call TRBJ1-1; TRBD1 matches 7 bases. The J segment lost 5 bases and the V segment lost 4 bases, leaving 4 bases of the junction unmatched. The CDR3 runs to 13 residues. Germline V CDR1 and CDR2: LGHDT, YNNKEL (reference sequence). The CDR3 is CASSLQGTTEAFF. The CDR3 region has the DNA TGTGCCAGCAGCCTACAGGGGACGACTGAAGCTTTCTTT.

This chain links TRBV5-1 with TRBJ2-1, with D possibly matching TRBD1 (6 bases). CDR1 and CDR2 from the germline V gene are SGHRS and YFSETQ. V was cut by 1 base and J by 9 bases, with 20 bases left in between. The CDR3 has 16 amino acids. The CDR3 coding sequence is TGCGCCAGCAGCTTGAACGTCCAGGGCCCGACAGGTGAGCAGTTCTTC. It specifies CASSLNVQGPTGEQFF.

The chain combines TRBV5-1 with TRBJ2-7; 7 nucleotides line up with TRBD2. Looked up from germline, CDR1 is SGHRS and CDR2 is YFSETQ. Losses at the gene ends were 0 bases for V and 6 bases for J; bases not matched to a gene: 6. The CDR3 runs 14 residues. The CDR3 bases are TGCGCCAGCAGCTTGGACCGGGAGGAGTCCGAGCAGTACTTC. Amino acid sequence: CASSLDREESEQYF.

The chain carries TRBV9 and TRBJ1-4; tentatively, D is TRBD1 (6 bases). The V end was cut by 3 bases, the J end by 7 bases, with 16 bases between. This CDR3 is 15 amino acids long. The V gene's germline CDR1 is SGDLS and CDR2 YYNGEE. CDR3 amino acids: CASSAEGGGGEKLFF. DNA for the CDR3: TGTGCCAGCAGCGCCGAAGGGGGTGGAGGTGAAAAACTGTTTTTT.

The V and J genes are TRBV7-9 and TRBJ1-2; D remains ambiguous. Trimming stripped 2 bases from V and 0 bases from J, with 13 bases between. The CDR3 covers 16 residues. Germline CDR1 and CDR2: SEHNR and FQNEAQ (reference sequence). The CDR3 coding sequence is TGTGCCAGCAGCTTAACGGGATTCCCCGCTAACTATGGCTACACCTTC. Encoded protein: CASSLTGFPANYGYTF.

The chain recombines TRBV6-5 with TRBJ2-7; D gene uncertain. Germline CDR1 and CDR2: MNHEY and SVGAGI. The CDR3 length is 13 residues. Trimming removed 0 bases from V and 1 base from J, with 4 bases in between. The CDR3 bases are TGTGCCAGCAGTTACTCGGCATCCTACGAGCAGTACTTC. Its translation is CASSYSASYEQYF.

This clone appeared once. The V call is TRBV7-9, the J call TRBJ2-5, with a weak D call TRBD2 (5 bases). Germline values: CDR1 SEHNR, CDR2 FQNEAQ (reference sequence). Trimming removed 4 bases from V and 5 bases from J, with 14 bases in between. The CDR3 is made up of 14 amino acids. The DNA for the CDR3 is TGTGCCAGCAGCTCCATGGGAGTTGGCGAGACCCAGTACTTC. It specifies CASSSMGVGETQYF. Using reference TRBV7-9 and TRBJ2-5 for the parts outside the CDR3, the full variable domain is DTGVSQNPRHKITKRGQNVTFRCDPISEHNRLYWYRQTLGQGPEFLTYFQNEAQLEKSRLLSDRFSAERPKGSFSTLEIQRTEQGDSAMYLCASSSMGVGETQYFGPGTRLLVL.

The V and J genes are TRBV2 and TRBJ2-1; 8 bases match TRBD2. Germline V CDR1 and CDR2: SNHLY, FYNNEI. The CDR3 consists of 14 residues. Trimming removed 4 bases from V and 9 bases from J; junction bases left unmatched: 8. CDR3 sequence (DNA): TGTGCCAGCAGTGGGCAGAACGGGAGGGTTGAGCAGTTCTTC. As protein: CASSGQNGRVEQFF.

The J gene is TRBJ1-5, the V gene TRBV19, with 7 positions matching TRBD1. The CDR3 totals 17 residues. Trimming at V came to 5 bases and at J to 6 bases, leaving 16 bases not matched to a gene. Looked up from germline, CDR1 is LNHDA and CDR2 is SQIVND (reference sequence). This CDR3 is CASSPFPAGGMGQPQHF. CDR3 in DNA: TGTGCCAGTAGTCCATTCCCTGCAGGGGGGATGGGTCAGCCCCAGCATTTT.

V and J are TRBV10-3 and TRBJ2-7; D is possibly TRBD2 (5 bases). The CDR3 totals 13 residues. Trimming pared 6 bases from V and 6 bases from J, leaving 15 bases between. The V gene's germline CDR1 is ENHRY and CDR2 SYGVKD. The CDR3 spells CAIRGGLSSEQYF. Written as DNA, the CDR3 is TGTGCCATCAGAGGTGGACTTTCCAGCGAGCAGTACTTC.

CDR3 sequence (DNA): TGTGCCAGCAGCCCCCGGGGGAACACTGAAGCTTTCTTT. Translation: CASSPRGNTEAFF. J is TRBJ1-1 and V is TRBV5-6; D is ambiguous. Germline assignment: CDR1 SGHDT and CDR2 YYEEEE. CDR3 length: 13 amino acids. V was clipped by 4 bases and J by 1 base, with 8 bases between them.

V gene TRBV10-3 combines with J gene TRBJ1-2, with D maybe TRBD1 (5 bases). Trimming removed 2 bases from V and 6 bases from J, with 10 bases in between. The CDR3 runs to 13 residues. The germline gives CDR1 ENHRY, CDR2 SYGVKD. CDR3 in DNA: TGTGCCATCAGTGAGAAGACAGAAGATGGCTACACCTTC. It encodes CAISEKTEDGYTF.

This clone was counted once. V usage is TRBV12-5 and J usage is TRBJ2-5; tentative D call: TRBD2 (6 bases). V lost 0 bases, J lost 5 bases, and 13 bases lay in between. Germline V CDR1 and CDR2: LGHNT, FRNRAP. There are 15 residues in the CDR3. The CDR3 DNA sequence: TGTGCTAGTGGTTTGGTAGGAGGGCAACTGGAGACCCAGTACTTC. The encoded protein is CASGLVGGQLETQYF.

The chain employs TRBV30 and TRBJ1-1; TRBD1 is a possible D gene (5 bases). Trimming took off 0 bases at V and 3 bases at J, with 17 bases between the two ends. The CDR3 runs 16 residues. Germline lookup yields CDR1 GTSNPN and CDR2 SVGIG (reference sequence). The DNA of the CDR3 is TGTGCCTGGAGTGTGGGTCTTTCGGGGGGGGACACTGAAGCTTTCTTT. This encodes CAWSVGLSGGDTEAFF.

The V and J genes are TRBV29-1 and TRBJ2-4, with no clear D. Germline CDR1 and CDR2: SQVTM and ANQGSEA. The V end was cut by 5 bases, the J end by 4 bases, with 12 bases between. The CDR3 loop spans 13 amino acids. Here the CDR3 reads CSVFLGPKNIQYF. The CDR3 nucleotides are TGCAGCGTTTTCCTCGGTCCAAAAAACATTCAGTACTTC.

The chain combines TRBV2 with TRBJ2-6, with 9 positions matching TRBD2. Germline loops: CDR1 SNHLY, CDR2 FYNNEI. This CDR3 has 16 amino acids. J lost 0 bases, V lost 8 bases, and 5 bases had no gene match. CDR3 amino acids: CASFGGGVSGANVLTF. CDR3 coding DNA: TGTGCCAGCTTTGGCGGGGGGGTCTCTGGGGCCAACGTCCTGACTTTC.

The chain employs TRBV18 and TRBJ1-1; D not resolved. The CDR3 covers 13 residues. Deletions cut 4 bases from V and 5 bases from J, with 11 bases between. Per the germline V gene, CDR1 is KGHSH and CDR2 is LQKENI. In nucleotides, the CDR3 is TGTGCCAGCTCACGCACTTTCGGGACTGAAGCTTTCTTT. As protein: CASSRTFGTEAFF.

The gene calls are TRBV4-1 and TRBJ2-3; D might be TRBD2 (6 bases). Germline V gene sequence: CDR1 MGHRA, CDR2 YSYEKL. The V and J ends lost 1 base and 13 bases respectively, with 18 bases between them. The CDR3 runs to 14 residues. CDR3 residues: CASSQVPEQRAKYF. CDR3 DNA sequence: TGCGCCAGCAGCCAAGTCCCCGAACAGCGGGCCAAGTATTTT.